This T cell receptor beta chain comes out of a study of Graves' ophthalmopathy and Graves' hyperthyroidism. Study background: Prior to any treatment, peripheral blood was collected at the time of initial diagnosis.

This clonotype was counted many times. Its antigen is not identified. PBMCs had their origin in fresh peripheral blood (10 ml). Germline CDR1 is SQVTM and CDR2 is ANQGSEA. The CDR3 contains 11 residues. V lost 8 bases and J lost 7, with 14 bases in between. Amplification of the TCR beta CDR3 regions used RNA transcripts (as template). HTBI primers served in a first-round RT-PCR, which a second-round multiplex PCR followed. TCRdb re-called the multiplex PCR reads with MiXCR, one entry per CDR3 protein. The table includes more than 300,000 distinct CDR3 sequences, about a sixth detected once. Overall study findings and caveats: Researchers report that a 13-signature model separated ophthalmopathy from stable hyperthyroidism, posting about 88% sensitivity and 81.08% specificity.

The sequence was collected from an adult woman with stable Graves' hyperthyroidism. This chain connects TRBV29-1 to TRBJ1-1; TRBD1 is a possible D gene (5 bases). The specimen was peripheral blood. DNA of the CDR3: TGCAGCACCTCCTGGGGGGGTGAAGCTTTCTTT. This codes for CSTSWGGEAFF.